Following are 29 T cell receptor beta chains from one sample sequenced in a study of human T cells and chemical hapten exposure. Time point reported: pre-sensitization, week 0. This sample's treatment: therapeutic diphenylcyclopropenone sensitization with weekly scalp DPC. TCRdb itself ran the RACE reads through MiXCR, one entry per CDR3 protein. The sample has around 120,000 distinct CDR3 sequences, approximately 12% seen once. Sequences were derived from whole blood, sampled in connection with sensitization to the hapten diphenylcyclopropenone (DPC). The origin of the receptors is a woman between 18 and 29 years old with alopecia areata. Some clones in this sample may be carry-over from other donors' samples.

A few counts support this clonotype. The rearrangement joins TRBV29-1 to TRBJ1-2; D gene uncertain. The length of the CDR3 is 14 residues. V lost 4 bases to trimming and J lost 0 bases, with 12 bases between them. Germline V gives CDR1 SQVTM, CDR2 ANQGSEA. Here the CDR3 DNA reads TGCAGCGTTGCGCCGTCTGGTTCTAACTATGGCTACACCTTC. It specifies CSVAPSGSNYGYTF.

Only a few counts were recorded for this clonotype. The chain recombines TRBV7-9 with TRBJ1-6; TRBD1 matches 7 bases. Germline V gene sequence: CDR1 SEHNR, CDR2 FQNEAQ (reference sequence). V lost 5 bases to trimming and J lost 2 bases; unmatched junction nucleotides: 9. This CDR3 region has 17 residues. This CDR3 is CASSIDRAGTYNSPLHF. The CDR3 DNA is TGTGCCAGCAGCATTGACAGGGCCGGGACCTATAATTCACCCCTCCACTTT.

About this clonotype itself: At one of its ends the junction is not consistent with the germline gene, which may arise from a read error. The V gene is TRBV25-1, the J gene TRBJ2-1; D is unresolved. The germline CDR1 and CDR2 sequences are MGHDK and SYGVNS. The length of the CDR3 is 16 residues. CDR3 in DNA: TGTGCCAGCAGTGAATATAAGGGCGGCTCCTACAATGTGCAGTTCTTC. Translating it yields CASSEYKGGSYNVQFF.

This clonotype was seen a handful of times. The CDR3: CASSGEGRHTEAFF. For the CDR3, the DNA is TGTGCCAGCAGCGGTGAAGGCCGACACACTGAAGCTTTCTTT. This sequence joins TRBV5-6 and TRBJ1-1; unclear D gene. Trimming removed 4 bases at V and 3 bases at J, with 13 bases between. CDR1 is SGHDT and CDR2 is YYEEEE in the germline V gene. The CDR3 contains 14 residues. The full variable domain, its missing parts supplied by reference TRBV5-6 and TRBJ1-1, is DAGVTQSPTHLIKTRGQQVTLRCSPKSGHDTVSWYQQALGQGPQFIFQYYEEEERQRGNFPDRFSGHQFPNYSSELNVNALLLGDSALYLCASSGEGRHTEAFFGQGTRLTVV.

This clonotype was recorded many times. The chain links TRBV12-3 or TRBV12-4 to TRBJ1-1; 7 bases map to TRBD1. The CDR3 extends over 14 amino acids. The J segment lost 6 bases and the V segment lost 2 bases, leaving 6 bases of the junction unmatched. Here the CDR3 DNA reads TGTGCCAGCAGTTTATCTTTTGGACAGGCTGAAGCTTTCTTT. Translating it yields CASSLSFGQAEAFF.

The chain employs TRBV5-1 and TRBJ1-4, with TRBD1 identical over 7 bases. CDR3 length equals 14 residues. V trimming: 4 bases; J trimming: 2 bases; junction bases outside the gene matches: 2. Germline loops: CDR1 SGHRS, CDR2 YFSETQ. This CDR3 is CASSPTGTNEKLFF. As DNA, the CDR3 is TGCGCCAGCAGCCCGACAGGGACTAATGAAAAACTGTTTTTT.

The sample holds a few counts of this clonotype. V and J are TRBV4-2 and TRBJ2-3; 15 bases fit TRBD2. The germline V gene has CDR1 LGHNA and CDR2 YNFKEQ. V was pared by 3 bases and J by 1 base, with 14 bases of the junction left unmatched. This CDR3 comprises 21 residues. The DNA of the CDR3 is TGTGCCAGCAGCCAGCTCTGGAGCGGGACTAGCGGGGGGAGTGGCACAGATACGCAGTATTTT. It specifies CASSQLWSGTSGGSGTDTQYF.

A few counts support this clonotype. The chain employs TRBV11-2 and TRBJ1-2; D is ambiguous. The V and J ends lost 5 bases and 5 bases respectively, with 12 bases between them. CDR3 length equals 13 residues. Germline V CDR1 and CDR2: SGHAT, FQNNGV. The CDR3 region is CASSPSGDYGYTF. Here the CDR3 DNA reads TGTGCCAGCAGCCCAAGTGGCGATTATGGCTACACCTTC.

V usage is TRBV20-1 and J usage is TRBJ1-4; TRBD1 matches 10 bases. CDR1 and CDR2 from the germline V gene are DFQATT and SNEGSKA (reference sequence). The CDR3 is 12 residues long. The CDR3, as DNA: TGCGGGGGACAGGGGTTGGGTGAAAAACTGTTTTTT. This encodes CGGQGLGEKLFF.

J is TRBJ1-3 and V is TRBV20-1; D is uncertain. CDR3 length equals 17 residues. V lost 0 bases, J lost 0 bases, and 15 bases lay in between. Looked up from germline, CDR1 is DFQATT and CDR2 is SNEGSKA (reference sequence). CDR3 nucleotides: TGCAGTGCTAGAGACATCTTTGGGGTAAACTCTGGAAACACCATATATTTT. Its translation: CSARDIFGVNSGNTIYF.

This clonotype was counted ten times or more. The chain combines TRBV29-1 with TRBJ2-5; D is undetermined. V lost 3 bases and J lost 4, with 12 bases in between. The germline gives CDR1 SQVTM, CDR2 ANQGSEA. The length of the CDR3 is 13 residues. The CDR3 loop is CSVDAPGPETQYF. For the CDR3, the DNA is TGCAGCGTTGACGCACCTGGACCAGAGACCCAGTACTTC.

This chain uses TRBV3-1 with TRBJ1-6; TRBD1 is a possible D gene (5 bases). Germline CDR1 reads LGHDT; CDR2 reads YNNKEL (reference sequence). V lost 6 bases to trimming and J lost 7 bases, with 10 bases between them. This CDR3 region has 13 residues. The CDR3 protein is CASSGTWNSPLHF. CDR3 bases: TGTGCCAGCAGTGGGACTTGGAATTCACCCCTCCACTTT.

This clonotype came up a few times. This sequence joins TRBV6-6 and TRBJ1-2, with D uncertain. The CDR3 runs to 13 residues. CDR1 is MNHNY, CDR2 SVGAGI, per germline (reference sequence). Trimming pared 4 bases from V and 9 bases from J, leaving 15 bases between. The CDR3 loop reads CASSSGPAFSYTF. CDR3 in DNA: TGTGCCAGCAGTTCGGGCCCTGCCTTTAGCTACACCTTC.

This clonotype was found many times. The chain carries TRBV20-1 and TRBJ2-7, with 7 positions matching TRBD2. The CDR3 is 15 amino acids. Unmatched junction bases numbered 17, after V lost 5 bases and J lost 7 bases. Per the germline V gene, CDR1 is DFQATT and CDR2 is SNEGSKA (reference sequence). CDR3 nucleotides: TGCAGTGCTGTTCAGTTCGCGGGCGCGCGGGGGGAGCAGTACTTC. Its translation is CSAVQFAGARGEQYF.

The chain has TRBV6-6 and TRBJ1-2; D is unclear. This CDR3 is built from 14 residues. V was pared by 4 bases and J by 4 bases, with 13 bases between. In germline, CDR1 is MNHNY, CDR2 SVGAGI (reference sequence). The CDR3 sequence: CASSSGSMGYGYTF. The DNA for the CDR3 is TGTGCCAGCAGTTCGGGGTCGATGGGCTATGGCTACACCTTC.

This clonotype was detected ten times or more. The chain recombines TRBV27 with TRBJ1-6; no clear D gene. The germline CDR1 and CDR2 sequences are MNHEY and SMNVEV (reference sequence). V was pared by 8 bases and J by 7 bases, with 18 bases between. CDR3 length: 15 amino acids. The CDR3 spells CASSLSRQLNSPLHF. The CDR3, as DNA: TGTGCCAGCTCACTATCGCGGCAGCTCAATTCACCCCTCCACTTT.

In its sample, this clonotype was seen a few times. This chain joins TRBV18 and TRBJ1-3; D ambiguous. The V end lost 1 base, the J end lost 0 bases, and 16 bases lay between the germline ends. The CDR3 is 18 amino acids. CDR1 KGHSH and CDR2 LQKENI come from the germline V gene. The CDR3 protein is CASSPLRLPRDSGNTIYF. The CDR3 DNA follows: TGTGCCAGCTCACCACTAAGGTTGCCGAGGGACTCTGGAAACACCATATATTTT.

The rearrangement uses TRBV4-1 and TRBJ1-2, with 8 bases aligning to TRBD1. The CDR3 extends over 17 amino acids. The V gene end was trimmed by 0 bases and the J gene end by 1 base; junction bases not matched to a gene: 7. Germline V gene data show CDR1 as MGHRA and CDR2 as YSYEKL. As DNA, the CDR3 is TGCGCCAGCAGCCAAGATGGGCAGGGGGCAGATAACTATGGCTACACCTTC. It encodes CASSQDGQGADNYGYTF.

Of note for this clonotype: With a much larger clone just one base away, this may be a read error. The rearrangement links TRBV12-3 or TRBV12-4 to TRBJ2-3, with 7 bases aligning to TRBD2. V shed 3 bases, J shed 2 bases, and the junction held 8 bases outside the gene matches. This CDR3 comprises 16 residues. The CDR3 sequence: CASSFEFSGFTDTQYF. CDR3 nucleotides: TGTGCCAGCAGTTTTGAGTTTAGCGGGTTCACAGATACGCAGTATTTT.

The chain joins TRBV6-1 to TRBJ1-1; 8 bases map to TRBD1. Losses at the gene ends were 9 bases for V and 3 bases for J; bases not matched to a gene: 6. The CDR3 is made up of 13 amino acids. The germline V gene has CDR1 MNHNS and CDR2 SASEGT. CDR3: CASTRTGYTEAFF. The CDR3 coding sequence is TGTGCCAGTACTCGGACAGGGTACACTGAAGCTTTCTTT.

This clonotype was seen repeatedly, ten times or more. The chain carries TRBV5-4 and TRBJ2-5, with D maybe TRBD2 (5 bases). The CDR3 consists of 14 residues. Germline CDR1 and CDR2: SGHNT and YYREEE (reference sequence). V was shortened by 0 bases and J by 2 bases, with 8 bases between the two germline ends. The CDR3 sequence: CASSLGTLQETQYF. DNA of the CDR3: TGTGCCAGCAGCTTGGGGACTTTGCAAGAGACCCAGTACTTC.

The chain has TRBV29-1 and TRBJ1-2, with 7 bases matching TRBD1. Germline CDR1 SQVTM, CDR2 ANQGSEA. The CDR3 runs 13 residues. Trimming took 3 bases from V and 7 from J; bases not matched to a gene: 8. DNA for the CDR3: TGCAGCGTTGATCCCCAAGACAGGGCTGGCTACACCTTC. It encodes CSVDPQDRAGYTF.

V usage is TRBV6-6 and J usage is TRBJ2-2; D ambiguous. Germline CDR1 and CDR2: MNHNY and SVGAGI (reference sequence). The CDR3 spans 14 residues. V was cut by 7 bases and J by 6 bases, with 15 bases left in between. CDR3 region: CASISGPRPGELFF. The CDR3 DNA is TGTGCCAGCATCTCGGGCCCGAGGCCCGGGGAGCTGTTTTTT.

This clonotype was detected only a few times. The V gene is TRBV6-5, the J gene TRBJ2-2; D unresolved. The CDR3 totals 15 residues. V was pared by 2 bases and J by 0 bases, with 7 bases between. CDR1 and CDR2 (germline): MNHEY, SVGAGI. The CDR3 coding sequence is TGTGCCAGCAGTTACGCACTTGCGAACACCGGGGAGCTGTTTTTT. Translating it yields CASSYALANTGELFF.

This clonotype was detected only a few times. The V and J genes are TRBV18 and TRBJ2-2, with 9 bases fitting TRBD1. Germline assignment: CDR1 KGHSH and CDR2 LQKENI. J gave up 4 bases and V 6 bases, and 3 bases lay outside the gene matches. CDR3 length equals 14 residues. CDR3 DNA: TGTGCCAGCTCCCAGGACAGGGGCACCGGGGAGCTGTTTTTT. Its translation: CASSQDRGTGELFF. The whole variable domain, remainder taken from reference TRBV18 and TRBJ2-2, is NAGVMQNPRHLVRRRGQEARLRCSPMKGHSHVYWYRQLPEEGLKFMVYLQKENIIDESGMPKERFSAEFPKEGPSILRIQQVVRGDSAAYFCASSQDRGTGELFFGEGSRLTVL.

The chain uses TRBV9 and TRBJ2-1; 12 bases line up with TRBD1. The V segment lost 0 bases and the J segment 9 bases; nucleotides outside the gene matches: 7. The CDR3 is made up of 16 amino acids. Germline V lookup: CDR1 SGDLS, CDR2 YYNGEE. Here the CDR3 reads CASSVGPGQGAVEQFF. DNA for the CDR3: TGTGCCAGCAGCGTAGGCCCGGGACAGGGGGCGGTTGAGCAGTTCTTC.

This clonotype has just a few counts. The gene calls are TRBV9 and TRBJ2-3, with 8 nucleotides matching TRBD2. Trimming took 0 bases from V and 2 from J; bases not matched to a gene: 5. Germline V gene lookup returns CDR1 SGDLS and CDR2 YYNGEE. The CDR3 extends over 16 amino acids. The CDR3 coding sequence is TGTGCCAGCAGCGTAGGCGCGGGGGGATACACAGATACGCAGTATTTT. It encodes CASSVGAGGYTDTQYF.

There are many counts of this clonotype. V is TRBV4-3 and J is TRBJ1-1; 7 nucleotides line up with TRBD1. The CDR3 loop spans 15 amino acids. CDR1 is LGHNA, CDR2 YSLEER, per germline. The V gene end was trimmed by 0 bases and the J gene end by 2 bases; junction bases not matched to a gene: 3. The CDR3 region is CASSQDRDRNTEAFF. CDR3 nucleotide sequence: TGCGCCAGCAGCCAAGATCGGGACAGAAACACTGAAGCTTTCTTT.

J is TRBJ2-1 and V is TRBV5-1; 8 bases match TRBD1. The germline V gene encodes CDR1 SGHRS and CDR2 YFSETQ. V gave up 4 bases and J gave up 6 bases; unmatched junction bases: 9. The CDR3 sequence is 15 residues long. CDR3 protein: CASSPGDRGVNEQFF. The CDR3, as DNA: TGCGCCAGCAGCCCCGGCGACAGGGGAGTCAATGAGCAGTTCTTC.